This T cell receptor beta chain was recovered during a study of blood T cell repertoires in COVID-19. Looking at the study overall: The United States, Italy and Spain provided the acute and convalescent COVID-19 samples. T cells, B-cell-depleted T cells, or PBMCs provided the cDNA or gDNA that served as material.

The table came from immunoSEQ multiplex PCR; TCRdb's copy has only in-frame clones and leaves some out. The sample includes roughly 38,000 clones, just over 90% seen only once; the top ten take approximately 2.3%. Trimming left V 0 bases short and J 1 base short, with 11 bases between. This CDR3 has 16 residues. Germline CDR1 reads SGHTA; CDR2 reads FQGTGA. The sample holds one count of this clone. Sequencing was carried out using peripheral blood. The rearrangement joins TRBV7-3 to TRBJ2-3; the D gene is possibly TRBD2 (5 bases). This TCR derives from a man between 45 and 60 years old with active COVID-19. This CDR3 is CASSLTSARGTDTQYF. The CDR3 bases are TGTGCCAGCAGCTTAACTAGCGCTAGGGGCACAGATACGCAGTATTTT.